Below are 3 T cell receptor beta chains sequenced from a single sample in a study of shared clonotypes between healthy human individuals. The protocol was immunoSEQ multiplex PCR, while the TCRdb copy is restricted to in-frame clones and leaves out a portion. The sample holds about 2,500,000 clones, around 94% seen once. Specimen: naive CD4+ T cells sorted from blood. The subset was: CD45RA+ positively selected. All receptors derive from a young man in good health.

On this clone: Other DNA variants within this sample encode the same CDR3. V and J are TRBV5-1 and TRBJ2-7; 9 bases agree with TRBD1. V shed 4 bases and J 5 bases; nucleotides not matched to a gene: 4. This CDR3 spans 13 amino acids. Germline CDR1 reads SGHRS; CDR2 reads YFSETQ. CDR3 region: CASSPGDRDEQYF. CDR3 DNA: TGCGCCAGCAGCCCTGGGGACAGGGACGAGCAGTACTTC.

The genes are TRBV18 and TRBJ1-2, with 8 bases identical to TRBD1. Trimming took 5 bases from V and 8 from J; bases not matched to a gene: 13. CDR1 and CDR2 (germline): KGHSH, LQKENI. The CDR3 contains 15 residues. CDR3 sequence (DNA): TGTGCCAGCTCAGCAAACAGGGGGGGCTCAGGCGGCTACACCTTC. It is translated as CASSANRGGSGGYTF.

The chain employs TRBV10-3 and TRBJ2-7; TRBD1 might be the D (5 bases). The CDR3 runs to 16 residues. CDR1 is ENHRY, CDR2 SYGVKD, per germline. Trimming cost V 2 bases and J 2 bases, with 16 bases left between them. The CDR3, as DNA: TGTGCCATCAGTGAGCCCAGACAGTTTCGAGCCTACGAGCAGTACTTC. Its translation: CAISEPRQFRAYEQYF.